This T cell receptor beta chain appears in the sequencing data of a study of OX40 agonist ivuxolimab in advanced cancers. As for the study in general: Hepatocellular carcinoma, melanoma, renal cell or head and neck cancer was diagnosed in the dose-escalation patients. Study-wide points: The expanded peripheral T cells' antigen specificity was not determined. The average count of expanded clones was higher among CD8+ T cells than among CD4+.

On this clone: The antigen is undetermined.

Method: immunoSEQ multiplex PCR; TCRdb's copy keeps in-frame clones and lacks some. Of fewer than 90,000 clones in the sample, 80% to 90% are singletons; the top ten hold 0.24%. The V and J ends lost 7 bases and 0 bases respectively, with 17 bases between them. The length of the CDR3 is 16 residues. Germline CDR1 is SNHLY and CDR2 is FYNNEI. Cycle 7 day 1, cycle 4 day 1, and baseline were the timepoints at which blood was sampled. The clonotype comes from an adult with an advanced solid tumor such as melanoma, head and neck, liver or kidney cancer. J is TRBJ2-3 and V is TRBV2; the D call may be TRBD1 or TRBD2 (6 bases each). The sequences come from CD4+ or CD8+ T cells sorted from blood, collected in a trial of the OX40 agonist ivuxolimab. Here the CDR3 reads CASNRGQDISTDTQYF. The CDR3 region has the DNA TGTGCCAGCAACCGGGGGCAGGACATAAGCACAGATACGCAGTATTTT.